This T cell receptor beta chain came from a study of blood T cell repertoires in COVID-19 (dated by TCRdb to 2020 to 2022). General notes on the study: Collaborator samples came from the United States, Italy and Spain and covered acute and convalescent phases of COVID-19. The prospective study material was composed of cDNA or gDNA derived from T cells, B-cell-depleted T cells, or PBMCs. Subjects who had been exposed to COVID-19, were actively infected with it, or had recovered from it provided the deeply sampled blood TCRbeta repertoires that made up the dataset. The repertoires were released in a freely available public database intended as a resource for research on the immune response to SARS-CoV-2. Samples were obtained from the ongoing ImmuneRACE study (first 160 participants) and from 1,200 or so subjects provided by 6 global collaborators. A de-identified subject ID, COVID-19 status, age in years and sex were almost always included in the sample metadata. Where HLA class I and class II types were available, the types were taken from metadata supplied by the sample provider, not from assay-based typing.

The cysteine opens and the phenylalanine closes a CDR3 of 14 amino acids. Of the read, only the CDR3 DNA is kept; its 42 bases are in frame from base 1. The germline V gene encodes CDR1 KGHSH and CDR2 LQKENI. The germline V end is reduced by 6 bases and the J end by 2 bases; junction bases left unmatched: 6. In the prospective study, participants were roughly 18 to 95 years old, resided in about two dozen geographic areas of the United States, and were enrolled through a virtual design. In the prospective study, participants were assigned to cohorts based on the clinical history participants reported in a screening survey and a study questionnaire. Mobile phlebotomists in the prospective study collected whole blood, serum and a nasopharyngeal or oropharyngeal swab from every participant. Participants in the prospective study had the option to provide additional blood draws and questionnaires over an approximately 2-month period. Before DNA extraction, blood samples from the prospective study were shipped at room temperature or frozen.

Findings and caveats that apply to the study as a whole: Clinical and demographic metadata were provided uncurated, with the amount varying by source and participant.

TCRbeta CDR3 regions were amplified from genomic DNA by means of the immunoSEQ Assay, a bias-controlled multiplex PCR. In the source study's methods: Nucleated cell counts per sample were estimated from amplification of reference gene primers within the assay. Sequence reads were collapsed and filtered to measure the absolute abundance of every unique TCRbeta CDR3 rearrangement. For each sample, productive Simpson clonality was calculated by taking the square root of Simpson's diversity index across productive rearrangements. The immuneACCESS repertoire file appears here via TCRdb, limited to in-frame rearrangements. These files lack a portion of the clones; in checked studies, under half of the deficit traces to unresolved V genes, and the cause of the others is not known. The V and J calls and clone size come from that table; D and trimming were worked out from the DNA. This sample lists around 140,000 clones; about 86% were detected once. The ten most abundant clones make up roughly 2.2% of the sample.

A note on this clone: The antigen it binds to is not known. Per-base qualities were not stored, and no clone one base away is much larger. Other DNA sequences in the sample encode the same CDR3.

What was sequenced was PBMCs or T cells enriched from blood (not recorded which). The receptor was isolated from a man aged 35 to 55 with acute COVID-19. Recombination joined TRBV18 with TRBJ1-1; a stretch of 7 junction bases matches TRBD1. The CDR3 sequence is CASSPTGLNTEAFF. DNA sequence: TGTGCCAGCTCTCCGACAGGGCTCAACACTGAAGCTTTCTTT.